This TCR beta chain was documented in a study of shared clonotypes between healthy human individuals. Study-wide points: Blood alone was sampled, and tissue repertoires likely differ. Sharing across four donors was highest in naive CD4 (around 5%) and lowest in memory CD8 (roughly 0.4%).

In the case of this clone: Antigen specificity is unknown.

Template for every sorted-subset replicate PCR totaled approximately 0.2 ug DNA, 25,000 to 35,000 T cell genomes. TCRdb's table, derived via immunoSEQ multiplex PCR, lists solely in-frame clones and lacks some. The sample lists a few million clones; around nine tenths were seen once. The CDR3 has 12 amino acids. In germline, CDR1 is MNHNY, CDR2 SVGAGI (reference sequence). Trimming stripped 8 bases from V and 0 bases from J, with 7 bases between. This clonotype was obtained from a young man in good health. The J gene is TRBJ1-2, the V gene TRBV6-6; D is possibly TRBD1 (5 bases). Sequenced material: naive CD4+ T cells sorted from blood. Subset described: CD45RA+ positively selected. The CDR3 sequence is CASVRANYGYTF. The CDR3 DNA sequence: TGTGCCAGCGTCAGGGCTAACTATGGCTACACCTTC.